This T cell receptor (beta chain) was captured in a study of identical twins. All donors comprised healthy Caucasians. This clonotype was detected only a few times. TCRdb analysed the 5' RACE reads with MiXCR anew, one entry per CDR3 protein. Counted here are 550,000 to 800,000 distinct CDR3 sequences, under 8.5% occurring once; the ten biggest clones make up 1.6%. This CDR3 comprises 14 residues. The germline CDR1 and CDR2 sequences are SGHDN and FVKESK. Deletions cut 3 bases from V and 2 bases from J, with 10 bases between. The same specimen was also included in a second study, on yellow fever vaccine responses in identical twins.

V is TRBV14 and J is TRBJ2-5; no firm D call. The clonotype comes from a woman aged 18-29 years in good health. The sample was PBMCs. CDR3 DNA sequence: TGTGCCAGCAGCCACGGCGGAATACAAGAGACCCAGTACTTC. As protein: CASSHGGIQETQYF.